These 4 T cell receptor beta chains were all obtained from the same sample, sequenced in a study of Ad26.COV2.S vaccination and SARS-CoV-2 variants. Treatment denoted: roughly 18 received Ad26.COV2.S at low or high dose, single or two shots; several received placebo; per-sample allocation not given. Day 63 following the first vaccine or placebo injection was when the samples were taken. The data were produced by immunoSEQ multiplex PCR, yet TCRdb's version contains in-frame clones alone and is incomplete. The sample contains 440,000 or so clones, about 90% of which appear only once. The material sequenced was peripheral blood, taken in a trial of Ad26.COV2.S vaccine versus placebo. All receptors derive from a person between 18 and 59 years old who received the Ad26.COV2.S COVID-19 vaccine or a placebo.

The chain employs TRBV19 and TRBJ1-1, with 7 bases matching TRBD1. After removal of 6 bases from V and 1 base from J, the junction contained 5 bases not matched to a gene. Germline CDR1 and CDR2: LNHDA and SQIVND (reference sequence). The CDR3 is 14 residues long. CDR3 nucleotides: TGTGCCAGTAGACCGACAGGGAGGAACACTGAAGCTTTCTTT. This sequence encodes CASRPTGRNTEAFF.

J is TRBJ2-3 and V is TRBV5-1; no clear D. Trimming pared 4 bases from V and 1 base from J, leaving 7 bases between. Germline values: CDR1 SGHRS, CDR2 YFSETQ. The CDR3 is 13 residues long. DNA of the CDR3: TGCGCCAGCAGCCGAGACGGCACAGATACGCAGTATTTT. Its translation is CASSRDGTDTQYF.

The chain has TRBV19 and TRBJ1-2, with a tentative D call TRBD1 (5 bases). Trimming took 6 bases from V and 4 from J, leaving 18 bases between them. The CDR3 is made up of 15 amino acids. Looked up from germline, CDR1 is LNHDA and CDR2 is SQIVND (reference sequence). The CDR3 region has the DNA TGTGCCAGTAGAACAGGAGATATTCTTTCCTATGGCTACACCTTC. Its protein product is CASRTGDILSYGYTF.

The V and J genes are TRBV7-2 and TRBJ2-2, with a tentative D call TRBD1 (6 bases). This CDR3 is built from 13 residues. Trimming removed 5 bases from V and 9 bases from J, with 13 bases in between. Germline V gives CDR1 SGHTA, CDR2 FQGNSA. The CDR3 spells CASSTYREWELFF. The CDR3 region has the DNA TGTGCCAGCAGCACTTACAGGGAATGGGAGCTGTTTTTT.